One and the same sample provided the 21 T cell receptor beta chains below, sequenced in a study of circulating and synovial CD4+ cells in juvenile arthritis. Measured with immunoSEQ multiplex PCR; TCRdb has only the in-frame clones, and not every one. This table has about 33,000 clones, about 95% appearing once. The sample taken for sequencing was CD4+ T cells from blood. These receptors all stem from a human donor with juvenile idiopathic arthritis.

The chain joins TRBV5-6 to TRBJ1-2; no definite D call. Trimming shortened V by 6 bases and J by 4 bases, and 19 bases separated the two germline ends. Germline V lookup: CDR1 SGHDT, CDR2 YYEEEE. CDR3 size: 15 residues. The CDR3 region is CASTYSTATVYGYTF. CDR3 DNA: TGTGCCAGCACCTACTCGACCGCGACTGTCTATGGCTACACCTTC.

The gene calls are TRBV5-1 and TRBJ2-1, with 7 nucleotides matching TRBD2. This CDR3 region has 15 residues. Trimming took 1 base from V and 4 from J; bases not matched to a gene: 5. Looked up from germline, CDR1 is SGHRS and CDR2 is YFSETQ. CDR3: CASSLTSVSYNEQFF. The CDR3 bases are TGCGCCAGCAGCTTGACTAGCGTATCATACAATGAGCAGTTCTTC.

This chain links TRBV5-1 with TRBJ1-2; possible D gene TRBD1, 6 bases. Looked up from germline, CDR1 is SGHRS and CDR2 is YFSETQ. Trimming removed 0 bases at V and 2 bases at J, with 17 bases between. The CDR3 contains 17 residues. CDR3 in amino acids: CASSLETPGVGNYGYTF. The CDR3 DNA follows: TGCGCCAGCAGCTTGGAAACCCCAGGGGTTGGGAACTATGGCTACACCTTC.

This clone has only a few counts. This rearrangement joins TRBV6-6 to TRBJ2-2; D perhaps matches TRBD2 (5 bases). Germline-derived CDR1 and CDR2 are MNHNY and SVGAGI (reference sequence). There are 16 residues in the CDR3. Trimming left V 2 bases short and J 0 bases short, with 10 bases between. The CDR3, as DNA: TGTGCCAGCAGTTACCGTTCGGGATCGAACACCGGGGAGCTGTTTTTT. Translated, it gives CASSYRSGSNTGELFF.

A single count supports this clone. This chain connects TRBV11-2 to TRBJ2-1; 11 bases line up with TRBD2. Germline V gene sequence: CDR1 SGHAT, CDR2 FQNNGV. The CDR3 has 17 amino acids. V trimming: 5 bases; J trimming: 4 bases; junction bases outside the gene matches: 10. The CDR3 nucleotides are TGTGCCAGCAGCCGACGGACTAGCGGGTCCGTGTACAATGAGCAGTTCTTC. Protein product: CASSRRTSGSVYNEQFF.

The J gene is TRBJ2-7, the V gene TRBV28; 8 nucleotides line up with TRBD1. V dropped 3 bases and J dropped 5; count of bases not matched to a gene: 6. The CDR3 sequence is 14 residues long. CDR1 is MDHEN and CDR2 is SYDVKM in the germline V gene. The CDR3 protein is CASSLARGRDEQYF. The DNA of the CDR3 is TGTGCCAGCAGTTTGGCCAGGGGGCGTGACGAGCAGTACTTC.

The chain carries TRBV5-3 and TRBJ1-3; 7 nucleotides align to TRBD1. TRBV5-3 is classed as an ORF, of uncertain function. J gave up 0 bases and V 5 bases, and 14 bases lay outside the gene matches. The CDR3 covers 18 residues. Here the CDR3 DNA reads TGTGCCAGAAGTCCCGGGACAGACCAAACCCGCTCTGGAAACACCATATATTTT. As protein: CARSPGTDQTRSGNTIYF.

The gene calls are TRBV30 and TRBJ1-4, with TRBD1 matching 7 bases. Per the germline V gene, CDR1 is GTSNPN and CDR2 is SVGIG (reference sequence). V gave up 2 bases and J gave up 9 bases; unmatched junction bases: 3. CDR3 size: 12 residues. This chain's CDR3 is CAWSSDRKKLFF. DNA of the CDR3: TGTGCCTGGAGTTCGGACAGGAAAAAACTGTTTTTT.

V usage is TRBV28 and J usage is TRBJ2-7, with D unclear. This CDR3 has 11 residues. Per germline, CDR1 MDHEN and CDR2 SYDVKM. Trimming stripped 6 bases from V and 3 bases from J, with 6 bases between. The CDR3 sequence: CASSESYEQYF. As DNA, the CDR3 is TGTGCCAGCAGCGAGAGCTACGAGCAGTACTTC.

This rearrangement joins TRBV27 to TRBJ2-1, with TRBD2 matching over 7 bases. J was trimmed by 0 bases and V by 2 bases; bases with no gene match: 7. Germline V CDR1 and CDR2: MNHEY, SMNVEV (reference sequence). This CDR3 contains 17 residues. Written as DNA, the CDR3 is TGTGCCAGCAGTTTAGAGTCCGGGGGGAGCTCCTACAATGAGCAGTTCTTC. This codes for CASSLESGGSSYNEQFF.

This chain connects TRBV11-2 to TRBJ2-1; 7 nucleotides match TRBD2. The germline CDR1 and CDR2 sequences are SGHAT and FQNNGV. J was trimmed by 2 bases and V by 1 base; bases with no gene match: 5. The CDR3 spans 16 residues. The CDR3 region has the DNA TGTGCCAGCAGCTTAGGCGGGAGTGGACCCTACAATGAGCAGTTCTTC. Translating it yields CASSLGGSGPYNEQFF. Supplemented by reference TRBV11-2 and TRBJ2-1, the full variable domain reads EAGVAQSPRYKIIEKRQSVAFWCNPISGHATLYWYQQILGQGPKLLIQFQNNGVVDDSQLPKDRFSAERLKGVDSTLKIQPAKLEDSAVYLCASSLGGSGPYNEQFFGPGTRLTVL.

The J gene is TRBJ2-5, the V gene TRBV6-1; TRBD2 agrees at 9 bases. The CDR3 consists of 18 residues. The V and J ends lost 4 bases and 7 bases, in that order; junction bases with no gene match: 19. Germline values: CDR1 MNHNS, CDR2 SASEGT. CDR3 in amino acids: CASSVTLAGEDSRGTQYF. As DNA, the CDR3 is TGTGCCAGCAGTGTAACGTTAGCGGGAGAAGACTCTAGAGGGACCCAGTACTTC.

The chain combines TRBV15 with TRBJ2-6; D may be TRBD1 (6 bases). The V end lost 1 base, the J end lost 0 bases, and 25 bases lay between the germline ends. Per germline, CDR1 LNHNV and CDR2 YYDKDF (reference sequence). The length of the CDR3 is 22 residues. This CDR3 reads CATSRGTLTGTRVGSGANVLTF. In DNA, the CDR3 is TGTGCCACCAGCAGAGGCACATTAACGGGGACACGGGTTGGCTCTGGGGCCAACGTCCTGACTTTC.

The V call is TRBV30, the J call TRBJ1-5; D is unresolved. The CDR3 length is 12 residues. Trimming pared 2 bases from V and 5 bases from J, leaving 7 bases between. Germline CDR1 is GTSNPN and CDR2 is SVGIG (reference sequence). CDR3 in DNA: TGTGCCTGGAGTATGCCGGATCAGCCCCAGCATTTT. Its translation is CAWSMPDQPQHF.

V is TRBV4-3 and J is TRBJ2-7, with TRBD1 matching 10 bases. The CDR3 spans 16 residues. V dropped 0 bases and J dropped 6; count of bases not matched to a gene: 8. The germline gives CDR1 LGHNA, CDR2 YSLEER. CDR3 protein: CASSQDRWTGGGEQYF. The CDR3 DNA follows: TGCGCCAGCAGCCAAGATAGGTGGACAGGGGGTGGCGAGCAGTACTTC.

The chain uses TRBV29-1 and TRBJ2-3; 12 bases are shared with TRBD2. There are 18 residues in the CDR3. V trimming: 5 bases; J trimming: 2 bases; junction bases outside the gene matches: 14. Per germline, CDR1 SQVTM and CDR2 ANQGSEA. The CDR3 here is CSVTSFKTSGRNTDTQYF. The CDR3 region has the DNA TGCAGCGTTACCTCATTTAAAACTAGCGGGAGGAACACAGATACGCAGTATTTT.

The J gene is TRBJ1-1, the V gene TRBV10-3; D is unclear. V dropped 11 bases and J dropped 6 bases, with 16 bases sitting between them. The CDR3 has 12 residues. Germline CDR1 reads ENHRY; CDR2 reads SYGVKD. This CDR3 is CAEATVVPEAFF. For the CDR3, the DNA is TGTGCCGAAGCAACTGTGGTCCCTGAAGCTTTCTTT.

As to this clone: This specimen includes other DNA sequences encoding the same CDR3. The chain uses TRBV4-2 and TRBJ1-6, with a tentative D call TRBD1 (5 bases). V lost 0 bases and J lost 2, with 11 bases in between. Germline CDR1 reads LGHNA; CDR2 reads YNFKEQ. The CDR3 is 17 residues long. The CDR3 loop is CASSQEPQGTYNSPLHF. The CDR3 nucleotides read TGTGCCAGCAGCCAAGAACCCCAGGGTACCTATAATTCACCCCTCCACTTT.

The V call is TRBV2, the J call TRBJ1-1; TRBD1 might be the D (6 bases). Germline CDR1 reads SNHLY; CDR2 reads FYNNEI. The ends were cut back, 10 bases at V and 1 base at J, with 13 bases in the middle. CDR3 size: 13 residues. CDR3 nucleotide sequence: TGTGCCAACTCGGACAGACCGAACACTGAAGCTTTCTTT. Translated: CANSDRPNTEAFF.

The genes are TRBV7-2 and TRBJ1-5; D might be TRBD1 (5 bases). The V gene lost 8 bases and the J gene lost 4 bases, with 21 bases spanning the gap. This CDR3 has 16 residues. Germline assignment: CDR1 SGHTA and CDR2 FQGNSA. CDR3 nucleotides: TGTGCCAGCTCCCCTTTAGCAGGGAACCTAAATCAGCCCCAGCATTTT. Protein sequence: CASSPLAGNLNQPQHF.

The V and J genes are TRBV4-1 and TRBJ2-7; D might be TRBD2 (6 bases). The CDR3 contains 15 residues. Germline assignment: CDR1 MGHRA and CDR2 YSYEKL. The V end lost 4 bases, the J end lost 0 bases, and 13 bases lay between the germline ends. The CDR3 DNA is TGCGCCAGCAGCCCCTTGTCGGGACTCTCCTACGAGCAGTACTTC. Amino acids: CASSPLSGLSYEQYF.